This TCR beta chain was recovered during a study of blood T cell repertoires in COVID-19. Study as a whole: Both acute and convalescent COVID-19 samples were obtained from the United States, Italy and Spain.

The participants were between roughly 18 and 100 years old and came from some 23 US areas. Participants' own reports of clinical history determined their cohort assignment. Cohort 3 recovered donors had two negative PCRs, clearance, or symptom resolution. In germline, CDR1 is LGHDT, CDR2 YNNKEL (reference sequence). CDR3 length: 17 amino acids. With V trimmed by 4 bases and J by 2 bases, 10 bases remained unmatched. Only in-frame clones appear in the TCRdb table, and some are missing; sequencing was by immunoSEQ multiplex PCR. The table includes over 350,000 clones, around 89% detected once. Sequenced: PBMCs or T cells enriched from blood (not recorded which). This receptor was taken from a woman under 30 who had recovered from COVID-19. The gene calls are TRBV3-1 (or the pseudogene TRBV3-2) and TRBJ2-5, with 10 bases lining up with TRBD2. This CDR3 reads CASSPKSGLADQETQYF. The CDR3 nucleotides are TGTGCCAGCAGCCCGAAATCCGGACTAGCGGATCAAGAGACCCAGTACTTC.